This T cell receptor beta chain was found in a study of high-grade serous ovarian cancer treatment subgroups. The data were produced by immunoSEQ multiplex PCR, yet TCRdb's version contains in-frame clones alone and is incomplete. The sample shows about 5,000 clones, roughly 78% of them seen only once. Study-wide findings and caveats: TCR relatedness rose with neoantigen level and trended with mutation load.

About this clone itself: What it binds is not known.

From germline, CDR1 is SGHVS and CDR2 FNYEAQ. The CDR3 has 16 amino acids. Trimming shortened V by 2 bases and J by 2 bases, and 12 bases separated the two germline ends. Tumor tissue was taken before any definitive surgery or chemotherapy was given. The sequence was collected from a human donor with high-grade serous ovarian cancer. V gene TRBV7-6 combines with J gene TRBJ1-4; D gene ambiguous. The sequenced sample was tumor tissue. DNA for the CDR3: TGTGCCAGCAGCTTATCGTACGGCCAGACTAATGAAAAACTGTTTTTT. Its protein is CASSLSYGQTNEKLFF.